This TCR beta chain was found in a study of patients and donors after allogeneic stem cell transplantation. TCRdb reprocessed the RT-PCR reads with MiXCR, giving one entry per CDR3 protein. The table lists some 880,000 distinct CDR3 sequences, roughly 18% of them singletons. This clonotype occurred many times. Germline assignment: CDR1 MNHNS and CDR2 SASEGT. The CDR3 has 14 residues. The V gene end was trimmed by 5 bases and the J gene end by 4 bases; junction bases not matched to a gene: 8. Sample: blood, either unsorted or a sorted T cell fraction (not recorded which). This chain uses TRBV6-1 with TRBJ2-7; 7 nucleotides align to TRBD2. This TCR was recovered from a human donor who was either an allogeneic HSCT recipient or a stem cell or donor lymphocyte infusion donor (not recorded which). It is not recorded whose cells these are; they may come from a transplant donor. This CDR3 is CASSLAEESYEQYF. The CDR3 coding sequence is TGTGCCAGCAGTCTAGCGGAAGAAAGTTACGAGCAGTACTTC.